The subject of this entry is one T cell receptor (beta chain). Its antigen is not yet known. No much larger clonotype is one base removed from it; base qualities were not supplied. The CDR3, cysteine through phenylalanine, is 13 amino acids long. Only CDR3 DNA remains: 39 bases, in frame from the first base. The V end gives up 6 bases and the J end 7 bases, leaving 7 bases in the junction not matched to a gene. The germline V gene (reference sequence) supplies CDR1 MNHNY and CDR2 SVGAGI. This sample was included in a study of cytomegalovirus exposure and HLA in healthy donors (dated 2017 in TCRdb). In terms of the full investigation: The 500 to 700 repertoires of the first cohort and the 120 validation repertoires were produced on the same platform, according to a later analysis. The study aimed to test whether cataloging public T cell receptors could reveal signatures of past pathogen exposure. A separate validation cohort of 100 to 150 different subjects was used in addition to the roughly 700-subject first cohort. To predict cytomegalovirus infection status, the study brought together high-throughput TCR immunosequencing, statistical association of individual TCRs with disease status, and machine learning.

The donors belonged to the validation cohort of under 150 subjects, which was separate from the roughly 700-subject first cohort. The receptor library was made with the immunoSEQ multiplex PCR assay. Under the source paper's analysis protocol: To diagnose cytomegalovirus status from the catalog of TCR beta chain sequences, a statistical classification framework was built. The clones in this table, taken by TCRdb from immuneACCESS, are in-frame only. Not every clone is retained; where verified, under half of the shortfall comes from an unresolved V gene, and the cause of the rest is unknown. V, J and clone size were drawn from that table, and D and trimming were deduced from the DNA. Present in this sample are 250,000 to 400,000 clones, roughly 88% of which were seen just once. Of the sample, around 0.91% is held by the ten largest clones. Overall study results and their limits: Of the cluster scores, approximately 95% were above 0 in a later analysis, which found that TCRs clustered in the first cohort also tended to co-occur in the roughly 130 validation repertoires. A later analysis had no HLA typing for the validation cohort, so co-occurrence there was scored across all 130 or so repertoires. The study gave a list of around 170 TCR beta chains associated with cytomegalovirus. Across donors, most TCR sequences were observed very rarely, whereas some public TCRs were present in many individuals. In vitro tests confirmed that three of the cytomegalovirus-associated TCR beta chains recognize cytomegalovirus antigens. It was suggested by the authors that the approach could potentially be generalized to other disease states and immunological phenotypes. The classifier was reported to diagnose cytomegalovirus status with high specificity and sensitivity in both the original cohort and the validation cohort.

This clonotype was sampled from a man aged 30 to 45 in good health and CMV-seronegative. The material sequenced was PBMCs. The sequence links TRBV6-6 to TRBJ2-5, and TRBD2 matches 8 of the central bases. The CDR3 amino acid sequence is: CASRRDRGGTQYF. The sequenced DNA is TGTGCCAGCAGGCGGGATCGGGGGGGGACCCAGTACTTC.